This is a list of T cell receptor beta chains from one sample in a study of blood T cells in healthy people across ages. TCRdb re-called the 5' RACE reads through MiXCR, storing one row per CDR3 protein. The sample consists of about 1.6 million distinct CDR3 sequences, about 32% of them appearing once. Input material: blood. Receptors were obtained from a young woman in good health. The CDR3 runs from the conserved cysteine through the conserved F or W. Each record gives: V gene, J gene, CDR3 protein.

>TRBV27|TRBJ2-1
CASSFANSYNEQFF
>TRBV2|TRBJ2-7
CASNSGTGLYEQYF
>TRBV27|TRBJ1-1
CASSLGQVRGFTEAFF
>TRBV20-1|TRBJ2-7
CSAHIAGGSSSYEQYF
>TRBV3-1|TRBJ2-4
CASSQVKFGEQYF
>TRBV13|TRBJ2-7
CASSLRGGTGINEQYF
>TRBV15|TRBJ2-5
CATSKPDHRGGQTQYF
>TRBV28|TRBJ2-7
CASSLRGGYCEQYF
>TRBV5-1|TRBJ2-1
CASSMEGHSNEQFF
>TRBV2|TRBJ2-3
CASSEEQGSTDTQYF
>TRBV4-1|TRBJ2-5
CASSQDSWDPTYNEQYF
>TRBV9|TRBJ2-7
CASSPLSPTSGAYEQYF
>TRBV9|TRBJ2-3
CASSVEDPPDTQYF
>TRBV6-2/TRBV6-3|TRBJ2-3
CASSYAGGNTDTQYF
>TRBV20-1|TRBJ2-7
CSAFGLAGDYEQYF
>TRBV6-1|TRBJ2-7
CATTNRLAGAKGRYEQYF
>TRBV11-2|TRBJ1-4
CASSSQGAREKLFF
>TRBV5-1|.
CASSSGGGSFSYEQYF
>TRBV14|TRBJ2-5
CASSQDLAHRGLETQYF
>TRBV20-1|TRBJ1-2
CSAPDRSKPFSYGYTF
>TRBV5-1|TRBJ2-1
CASSLQGFEQFF
>TRBV4-1|TRBJ2-7
CASSQGQEGYEQYF
>TRBV9|TRBJ1-2
CASSVEDYGYTF
>TRBV5-1|TRBJ1-1
CASRPGGENTEAFF
>TRBV20-1|TRBJ1-4
CSAVPGQLSTNEKLFF
>TRBV3-1|TRBJ1-1
CASSQDLTRTEAFF
>TRBV2|TRBJ1-1
CASTRSTGTLGTEAFF
>TRBV9|TRBJ2-5
CASSVGGLAGENEQYF
>TRBV28|TRBJ2-3
CASSSWGVRADTQYF
>TRBV20-1|TRBJ2-7
CSARRTSGGRPYEQYF
>TRBV28|TRBJ2-1
CASTLPGLASNEQFF
>TRBV7-9|TRBJ2-1
CASTPGGGNEQFF
>TRBV30|TRBJ2-3
CAWRGSTDTQYF
>TRBV27|TRBJ2-7
CASGSGPLYEQYF
>TRBV2|TRBJ2-2
CASSDQATIGGELFF